This T cell receptor (beta chain) was documented in a study of spatial heterogeneity in lung cancer. Study observations and caveats: Counts that tracked tumor mutation counts were those of expanded intratumoral alpha and beta TCRs.

Each CDR3 protein is one row after TCRdb ran MiXCR on the 5' RACE reads. The profile shows about 17,000 distinct CDR3 sequences, approximately 5.8% of them singletons. This clonotype was seen at least ten times. Its target is not known. The time point here: sample taken at primary tumor resection. Samples came from some 73 TRACERx patients with untreated early-stage lung cancer. Whole RNA, isolated from tumor, nontumor lung or frozen PBMC, was sequenced without prior sorting. Trimming removed 3 bases from V and 1 base from J; junction bases left unmatched: 8. Germline V lookup: CDR1 SNHLY, CDR2 FYNNEI. The CDR3 runs 18 residues.

The rearrangement links TRBV2 to TRBJ1-5; 11 bases fit TRBD1. This clonotype was sampled from a male donor with early-stage non-small cell lung cancer. The sample was lung tumor tissue, taken at surgery. This CDR3 reads CASSEPFGQGASNQPQHF. CDR3 nucleotides: TGTGCCAGCAGTGAGCCCTTCGGACAGGGGGCGAGCAATCAGCCCCAGCATTTT.